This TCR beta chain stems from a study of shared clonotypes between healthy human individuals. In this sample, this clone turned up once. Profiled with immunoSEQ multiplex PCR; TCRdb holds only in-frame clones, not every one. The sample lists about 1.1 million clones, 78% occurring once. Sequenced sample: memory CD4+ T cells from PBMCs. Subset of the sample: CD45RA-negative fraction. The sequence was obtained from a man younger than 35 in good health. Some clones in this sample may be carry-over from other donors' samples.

This chain's CDR3 is CASSTRLGPYEQYF. CDR3 sequence (DNA): TGTGCCAGTAGCACAAGACTAGGTCCCTACGAGCAGTACTTC. V is TRBV19 and J is TRBJ2-7, with D tentatively TRBD2 (6 bases). Germline V gene data show CDR1 as LNHDA and CDR2 as SQIVND (reference sequence). The CDR3 is made up of 14 amino acids. The V end was cut by 6 bases, the J end by 2 bases, with 14 bases between.